This T cell receptor (beta chain) came from a study of blood T cell repertoires in COVID-19. As for the study in general: T cells, B-cell-depleted T cells, or PBMCs supplied cDNA or gDNA.

Method: immunoSEQ multiplex PCR; TCRdb's copy keeps in-frame clones and lacks some. This sample has about 70,000 clones, with about 84% found just once. This CDR3 comprises 11 residues. Trimming left V 0 bases short and J 8 bases short, with 5 bases between. Germline CDR1 is SGHKS and CDR2 is YYEKEE (reference sequence). The sample consisted of peripheral blood. The sequence came from a woman between 55 and 75 years old with acute or convalescent COVID-19. This rearrangement joins TRBV5-5 to TRBJ1-1; D is unclear. The CDR3 is CASSLAGEAFF. The CDR3 region has the DNA TGTGCCAGCAGCTTGGCGGGAGAAGCTTTCTTT.